Each of the 5 T cell receptor beta chains below was sequenced from the same sample in a study of shared clonotypes between healthy human individuals. CD8 cells regarded as naive lacked CD45RO, were positively chosen for CCR7, and omitted terminally differentiated effector memory CD45RA+ cells. Using immunoSEQ multiplex PCR, the repertoire was profiled, and TCRdb retains in-frame clones only, with some absent. The sample contains about 1,900,000 clones, about 95% of which appear only once. The sample comprised naive CD8+ T cells sorted from blood. These receptors all come from a man between 18 and 35 years old in good health.

This rearrangement joins TRBV6-6 to TRBJ2-1; D is unresolved. Trimming shortened V by 6 bases and J by 9 bases, and 12 bases separated the two germline ends. CDR3 length equals 12 residues. The germline gives CDR1 MNHNY, CDR2 SVGAGI (reference sequence). CDR3 DNA sequence: TGTGCCAGCAGCCCCGACCAGCGTGAGCAGTTCTTC. It is translated as CASSPDQREQFF.

V usage is TRBV6-1 and J usage is TRBJ1-4, with unresolved D. CDR3 length: 11 residues. CDR1 is MNHNS, CDR2 SASEGT, per germline. V gave up 8 bases and J gave up 8 bases, with 9 bases separating them. The CDR3 region has the DNA TGTGCCAGCTTCCGGCACGAAAAACTGTTTTTT. This encodes CASFRHEKLFF.

The chain carries TRBV11-2 and TRBJ2-3; 9 bases map to TRBD2. This CDR3 has 17 amino acids. Trimming cost V 2 bases and J 4 bases; bases outside gene matches: 10. In germline, CDR1 is SGHAT, CDR2 FQNNGV. This CDR3 is CASSLTTRTSDSDTQYF. The CDR3 DNA reads TGTGCCAGCAGCTTAACTACCCGGACTAGCGACTCAGATACGCAGTATTTT.

The chain's CDR3 is CASSLGGGELDTQYF. The CDR3 DNA follows: TGTGCCAGCAGCTTAGGGGGCGGCGAACTCGATACGCAGTATTTT. This chain links TRBV7-9 with TRBJ2-3; D is perhaps TRBD1 (5 bases). CDR3 length: 15 amino acids. Deletions cut 1 base from V and 6 bases from J, with 14 bases between. The germline gives CDR1 SEHNR, CDR2 FQNEAQ (reference sequence).

This chain's CDR3 is CASSYSSDEKLFF. For the CDR3, the DNA is TGTGCCAGCAGTTACTCGTCAGATGAAAAACTGTTTTTT. The gene calls are TRBV6-5 and TRBJ1-4; D is unclear. Germline CDR1 MNHEY, CDR2 SVGAGI. CDR3 length: 13 residues. Trimming left V 0 bases short and J 6 bases short, with 5 bases between.